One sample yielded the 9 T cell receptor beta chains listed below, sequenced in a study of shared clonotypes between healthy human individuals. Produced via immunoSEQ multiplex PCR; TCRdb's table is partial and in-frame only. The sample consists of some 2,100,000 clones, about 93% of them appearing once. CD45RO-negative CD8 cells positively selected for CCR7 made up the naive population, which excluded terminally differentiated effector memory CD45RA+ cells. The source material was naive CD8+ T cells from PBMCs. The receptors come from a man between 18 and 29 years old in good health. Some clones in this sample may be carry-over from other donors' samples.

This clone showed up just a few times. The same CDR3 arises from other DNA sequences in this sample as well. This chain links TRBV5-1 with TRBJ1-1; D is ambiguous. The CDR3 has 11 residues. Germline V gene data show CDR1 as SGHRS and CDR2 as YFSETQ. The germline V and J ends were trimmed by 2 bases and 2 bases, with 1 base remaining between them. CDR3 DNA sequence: TGCGCCAGCAGCTTAAACACTGAAGCTTTCTTT. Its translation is CASSLNTEAFF.

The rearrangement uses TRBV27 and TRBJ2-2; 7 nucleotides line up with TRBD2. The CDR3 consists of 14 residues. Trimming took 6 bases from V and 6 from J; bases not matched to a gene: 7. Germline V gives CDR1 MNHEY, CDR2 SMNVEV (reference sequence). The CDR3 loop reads CASSQIGLAGELFF. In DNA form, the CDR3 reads TGTGCCAGCAGCCAAATAGGACTAGCCGGGGAGCTGTTTTTT.

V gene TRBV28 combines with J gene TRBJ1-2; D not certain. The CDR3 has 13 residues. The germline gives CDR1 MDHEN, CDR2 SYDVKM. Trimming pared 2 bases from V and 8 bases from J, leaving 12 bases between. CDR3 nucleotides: TGTGCCAGCAGTTTACCGGGCCTGGAGGGCTACACCTTC. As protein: CASSLPGLEGYTF.

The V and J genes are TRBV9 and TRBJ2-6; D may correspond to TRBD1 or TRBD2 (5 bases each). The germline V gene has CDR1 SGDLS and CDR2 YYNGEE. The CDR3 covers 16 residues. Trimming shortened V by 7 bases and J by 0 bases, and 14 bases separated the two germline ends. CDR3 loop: CASRDPSNSGANVLTF. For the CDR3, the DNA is TGTGCCAGCCGGGACCCCAGCAACTCTGGGGCCAACGTCCTGACTTTC.

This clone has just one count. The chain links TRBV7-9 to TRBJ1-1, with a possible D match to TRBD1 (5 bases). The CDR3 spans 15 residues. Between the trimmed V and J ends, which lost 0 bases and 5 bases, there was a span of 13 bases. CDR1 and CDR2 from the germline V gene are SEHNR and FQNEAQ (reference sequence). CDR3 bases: TGTGCCAGCAGCTTAGCCAAGGGACCCACGACTGAAGCTTTCTTT. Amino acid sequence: CASSLAKGPTTEAFF.

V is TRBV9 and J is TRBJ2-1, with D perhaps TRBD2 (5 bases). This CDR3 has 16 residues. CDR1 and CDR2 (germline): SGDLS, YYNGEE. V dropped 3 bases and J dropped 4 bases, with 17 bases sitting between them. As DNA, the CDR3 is TGTGCCAGCAGCGCCTCAAGCAGGCGGACTTACAATGAGCAGTTCTTC. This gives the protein CASSASSRRTYNEQFF.

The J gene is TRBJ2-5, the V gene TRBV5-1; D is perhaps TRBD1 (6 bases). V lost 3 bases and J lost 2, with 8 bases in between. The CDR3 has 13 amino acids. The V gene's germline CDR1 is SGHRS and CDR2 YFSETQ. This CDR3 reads CASSSGQQETQYF. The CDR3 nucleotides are TGCGCCAGCAGCTCCGGACAGCAAGAGACCCAGTACTTC.

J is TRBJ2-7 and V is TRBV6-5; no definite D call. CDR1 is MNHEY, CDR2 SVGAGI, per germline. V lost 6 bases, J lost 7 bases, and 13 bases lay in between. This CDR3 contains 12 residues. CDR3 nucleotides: TGTGCCAGCAGGACCGGGTCCACGGAGCAGTACTTC. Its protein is CASRTGSTEQYF.

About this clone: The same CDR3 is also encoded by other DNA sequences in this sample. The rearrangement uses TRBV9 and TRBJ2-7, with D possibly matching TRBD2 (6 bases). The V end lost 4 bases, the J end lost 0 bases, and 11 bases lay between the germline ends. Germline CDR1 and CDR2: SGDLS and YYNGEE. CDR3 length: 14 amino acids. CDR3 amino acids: CASSPRGGSYEQYF. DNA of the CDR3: TGTGCCAGCAGCCCTAGGGGAGGCTCCTACGAGCAGTACTTC.